This T cell receptor beta chain originates from a study of vaccination effects on CD4 cells after COVID-19. Study background: Each participant was administered two doses of either the BNT162b2 or the mRNA-1273 vaccine. General study results and limits: At late timepoints after vaccination, vaccine- and infection-induced clones shrank markedly.

The germline V gene has CDR1 SGDLS and CDR2 YYNGEE. The germline V and J ends were trimmed by 0 bases and 8 bases, with 18 bases remaining between them. The CDR3 spans 16 residues. Turning to this clone: Its antigen is not known.

Sequencing used immunoSEQ multiplex PCR; TCRdb keeps in-frame clones, though not all of them. The sample records roughly 23,000 clones, roughly three quarters being singletons. After expansion with viral peptide pools in the ViraFEST assay, antigen-specific CD4+ T cells were sequenced. With 10 to 11 days of culture completed, CD4+ T cells were isolated. It was between March and December 2020 that the person had a SARS-CoV-2 infection confirmed by PCR. The V and J genes are TRBV9 and TRBJ2-1; D tentatively fits TRBD1 or TRBD2 (6 bases each). Source: CD4+ T cells from PBMCs cultured with SARS-CoV-2 spike peptides, taken before COVID-19 vaccination. The source is a human donor who had a prior SARS-CoV-2 infection. The CDR3 loop is CASSVERGPGLDEQFF. DNA for the CDR3: TGTGCCAGCAGCGTAGAACGGGGGCCGGGTTTGGATGAGCAGTTCTTC.